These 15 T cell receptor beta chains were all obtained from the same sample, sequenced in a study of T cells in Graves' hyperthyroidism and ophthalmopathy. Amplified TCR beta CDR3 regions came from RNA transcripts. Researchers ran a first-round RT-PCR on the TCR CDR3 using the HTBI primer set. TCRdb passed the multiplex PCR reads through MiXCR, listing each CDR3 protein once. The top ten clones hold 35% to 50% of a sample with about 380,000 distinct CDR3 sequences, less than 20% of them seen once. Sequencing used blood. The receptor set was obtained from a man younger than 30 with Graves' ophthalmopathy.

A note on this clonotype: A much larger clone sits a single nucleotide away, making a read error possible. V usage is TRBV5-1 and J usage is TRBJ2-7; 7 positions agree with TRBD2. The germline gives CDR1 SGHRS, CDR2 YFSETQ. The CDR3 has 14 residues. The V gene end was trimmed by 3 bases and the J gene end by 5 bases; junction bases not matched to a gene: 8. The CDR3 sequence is CASSSGRGTHEQYF. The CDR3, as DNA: TGCGCCAGCAGCTCCGGGCGGGGGACTCACGAGCAGTACTTC.

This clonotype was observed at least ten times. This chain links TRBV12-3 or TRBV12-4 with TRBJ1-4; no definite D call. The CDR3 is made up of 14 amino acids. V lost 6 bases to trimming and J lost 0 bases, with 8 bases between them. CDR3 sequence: CASRGDATNEKLFF. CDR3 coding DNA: TGTGCCAGCAGGGGAGATGCAACTAATGAAAAACTGTTTTTT.

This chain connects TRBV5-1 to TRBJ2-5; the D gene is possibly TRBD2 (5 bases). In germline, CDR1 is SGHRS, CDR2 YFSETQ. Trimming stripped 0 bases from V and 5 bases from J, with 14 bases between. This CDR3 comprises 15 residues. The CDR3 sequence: CASSLGSSGSETQYF. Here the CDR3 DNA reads TGCGCCAGCAGCTTGGGGTCATCGGGGTCGGAGACCCAGTACTTC.

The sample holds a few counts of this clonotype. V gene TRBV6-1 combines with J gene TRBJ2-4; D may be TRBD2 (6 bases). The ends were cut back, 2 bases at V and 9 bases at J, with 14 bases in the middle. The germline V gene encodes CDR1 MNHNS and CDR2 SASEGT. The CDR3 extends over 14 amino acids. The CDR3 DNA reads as TGTGCCAGCAGTGAACAGGGACTGGGAACCATTCAGTACTTC. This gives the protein CASSEQGLGTIQYF.

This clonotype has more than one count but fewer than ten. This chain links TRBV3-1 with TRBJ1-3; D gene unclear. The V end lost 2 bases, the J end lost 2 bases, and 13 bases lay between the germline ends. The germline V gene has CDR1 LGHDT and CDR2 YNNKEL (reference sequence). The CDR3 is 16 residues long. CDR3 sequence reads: CASSQSPPRTGNTIYF. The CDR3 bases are TGTGCCAGCAGCCAATCCCCACCGAGGACTGGAAACACCATATATTTT.

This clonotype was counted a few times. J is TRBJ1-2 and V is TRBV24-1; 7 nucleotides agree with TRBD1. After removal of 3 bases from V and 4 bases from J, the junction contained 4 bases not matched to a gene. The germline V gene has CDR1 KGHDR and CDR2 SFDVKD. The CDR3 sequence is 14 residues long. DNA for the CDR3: TGTGCCACCAGTGATAACGACAGGGTCTATGGCTACACCTTC. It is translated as CATSDNDRVYGYTF.

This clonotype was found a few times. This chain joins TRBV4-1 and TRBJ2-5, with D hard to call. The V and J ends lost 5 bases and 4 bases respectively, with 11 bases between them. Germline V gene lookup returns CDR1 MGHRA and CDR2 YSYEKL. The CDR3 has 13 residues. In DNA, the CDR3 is TGCGCCAGCAGCATAACTTCGGGAGAGACCCAGTACTTC. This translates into CASSITSGETQYF.

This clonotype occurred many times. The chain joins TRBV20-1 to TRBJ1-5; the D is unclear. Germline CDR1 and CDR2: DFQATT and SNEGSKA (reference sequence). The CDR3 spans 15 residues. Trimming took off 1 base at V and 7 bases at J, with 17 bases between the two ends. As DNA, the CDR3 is TGCAGTGCTAGAGCCGATGTTGGGGTAAGACAGCCCCAGCATTTT. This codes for CSARADVGVRQPQHF.

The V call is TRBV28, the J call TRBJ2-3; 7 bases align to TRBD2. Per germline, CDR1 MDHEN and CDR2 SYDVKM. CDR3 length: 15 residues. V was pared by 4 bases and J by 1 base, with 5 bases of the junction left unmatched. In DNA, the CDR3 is TGTGCCAGCAGTTCCCTCACTAGCGGCACAGATACGCAGTATTTT. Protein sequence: CASSSLTSGTDTQYF. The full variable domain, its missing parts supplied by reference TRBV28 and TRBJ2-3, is DVKVTQSSRYLVKRTGEKVFLECVQDMDHENMFWYRQDPGLGLRLIYFSYDVKMKEKGDIPEGYSVSREKKERFSLILESASTNQTSMYLCASSSLTSGTDTQYFGPGTRLTVL.

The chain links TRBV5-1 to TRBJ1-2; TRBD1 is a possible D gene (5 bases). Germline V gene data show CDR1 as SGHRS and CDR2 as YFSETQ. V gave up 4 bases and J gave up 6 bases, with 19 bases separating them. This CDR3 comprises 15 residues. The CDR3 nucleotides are TGCGCCAGCAGCCCGTTTCAGGGTACCCTTGATGGCTACACCTTC. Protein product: CASSPFQGTLDGYTF.

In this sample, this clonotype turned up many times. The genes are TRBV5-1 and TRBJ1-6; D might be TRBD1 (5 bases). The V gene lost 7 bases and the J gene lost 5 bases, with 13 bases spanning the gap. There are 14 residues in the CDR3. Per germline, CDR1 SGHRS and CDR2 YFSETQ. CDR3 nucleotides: TGCGCCAGCGGAACAGGAAAGGATAATTCACCCCTCCACTTT. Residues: CASGTGKDNSPLHF.

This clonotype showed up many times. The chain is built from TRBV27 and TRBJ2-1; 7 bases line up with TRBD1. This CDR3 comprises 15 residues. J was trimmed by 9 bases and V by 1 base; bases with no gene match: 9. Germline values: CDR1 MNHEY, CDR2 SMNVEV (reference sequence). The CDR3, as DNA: TGTGCCAGCAGTTTATTCGTCTTACAGGGGAGTGAGCAGTTCTTC. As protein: CASSLFVLQGSEQFF.

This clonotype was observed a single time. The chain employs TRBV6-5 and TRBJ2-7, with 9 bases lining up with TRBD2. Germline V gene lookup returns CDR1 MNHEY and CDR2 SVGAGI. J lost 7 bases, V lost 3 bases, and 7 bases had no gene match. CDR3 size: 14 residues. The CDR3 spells CASSYAGRGGEQYF. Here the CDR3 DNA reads TGTGCCAGCAGTTATGCAGGGCGGGGGGGGGAGCAGTACTTC.

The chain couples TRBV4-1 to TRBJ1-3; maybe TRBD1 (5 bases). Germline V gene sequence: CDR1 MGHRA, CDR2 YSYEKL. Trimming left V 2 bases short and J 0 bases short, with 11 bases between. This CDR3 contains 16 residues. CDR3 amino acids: CASSQNRQHSGNTIYF. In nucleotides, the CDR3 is TGCGCCAGCAGCCAAAACCGACAGCACTCTGGAAACACCATATATTTT.

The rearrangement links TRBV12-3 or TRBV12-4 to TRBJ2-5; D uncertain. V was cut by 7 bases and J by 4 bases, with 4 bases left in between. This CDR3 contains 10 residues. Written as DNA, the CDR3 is TGTGCCAGCAACCGAGAGACCCAGTACTTC. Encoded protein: CASNRETQYF.